The source of this TCR beta chain is a study of T cells after yellow fever vaccination. The study, taken as a whole, reports: The secondary response peaked faster, at day 5 versus 15, but was weaker. From the bulk population, abundant clonotypes could contaminate and appear within FACS-sorted repertoires.

From the 5' RACE reads, TCRdb called clonotypes with MiXCR, one entry per CDR3 protein. The table shows about 220,000 distinct CDR3 sequences, with under 3.5% occurring only once. This CDR3 region has 14 residues. CDR1 is KGHSH, CDR2 LQKENI, per germline. As for this clonotype: Its antigen is unidentified. This clone may be a read error of a much larger clone one base away.

The sequenced sample was CD4+ T cells sorted from PBMCs, obtained 10 days after the yellow fever booster vaccination. The source is a man between 18 and 29 years old who received the YFV17D yellow fever vaccine. The rearrangement uses TRBV18 and TRBJ2-7; TRBD2 matches 7 bases. The CDR3 reads CASFPGGSSYGQYF. Here the CDR3 DNA reads TGTGCCAGCTTTCCGGGGGGAAGCTCCTACGGGCAGTACTTC.